These 29 T cell receptor beta chains originate from one sample sequenced in a study of cytomegalovirus exposure and HLA in healthy donors (dated by TCRdb to the late 2010s). The library was generated by the immunoSEQ multiplex PCR assay. For the multiplex PCR, a mixture combining 60 forward primers for TCR Vbeta segments and 13 reverse primers for TCR Jbeta segments was used. Not all clones reach the TCRdb copy of this immuneACCESS table, which keeps in-frame sequences only. Checked studies attribute under half of the gap to unresolved V genes and leave the rest unexplained. Recorded for this sample are over 80,000 clones; about 81% of them occurred a single time. More than 5% of the sample belongs to the ten largest clones. Sequenced material: PBMCs. The receptors come from a man aged 40-49 years in good health and CMV-seropositive.

The gene calls are TRBV2 and TRBJ2-6, with no clear D. This CDR3 contains 15 residues. Trimming took off 4 bases at V and 2 bases at J, with 9 bases between the two ends. Looked up from germline, CDR1 is SNHLY and CDR2 is FYNNEI. The DNA for the CDR3 is TGTGCCAGCAGTGGAGACTTACCTGGGGCCAACGTCCTGACTTTC. Protein: CASSGDLPGANVLTF.

J is TRBJ2-5 and V is TRBV5-1, with 8 bases identical to TRBD2. Germline assignment: CDR1 SGHRS and CDR2 YFSETQ. Trimming at V came to 0 bases and at J to 9 bases, leaving 10 bases not matched to a gene. CDR3 length equals 15 residues. The CDR3 spells CASSLGFPGGPPQYF. As DNA, the CDR3 is TGCGCCAGCAGCTTGGGGTTCCCGGGAGGGCCTCCCCAGTACTTC.

This rearrangement joins TRBV11-2 to TRBJ2-3; D is unresolved. CDR1 and CDR2 (germline): SGHAT, FQNNGV. The V end lost 2 bases, the J end lost 6 bases, and 15 bases lay between the germline ends. There are 15 residues in the CDR3. CDR3 DNA sequence: TGTGCCAGCAGCTTAAACAAGGCAGCGACGGATACGCAGTATTTT. It specifies CASSLNKAATDTQYF.

V usage is TRBV11-3 and J usage is TRBJ2-7, with TRBD1 matching 7 bases. The CDR3 loop spans 14 amino acids. Trimming at V came to 2 bases and at J to 3 bases, leaving 4 bases not matched to a gene. Germline V gene data show CDR1 as SGHNT and CDR2 as YENEEA. CDR3 sequence: CASSLWDRNYEQYF. CDR3 sequence (DNA): TGTGCCAGCAGCTTATGGGACAGAAACTACGAGCAGTACTTC.

This chain uses TRBV2 with TRBJ1-4; 11 nucleotides agree with TRBD1. This CDR3 is 15 amino acids long. V shed 7 bases, J shed 10 bases, and the junction held 11 bases outside the gene matches. Germline lookup yields CDR1 SNHLY and CDR2 FYNNEI. The CDR3 loop is CASKRTGGWGGKLFF. The DNA for the CDR3 is TGTGCCAGCAAGAGGACAGGGGGCTGGGGGGGAAAACTGTTTTTT.

The V gene is TRBV7-2, the J gene TRBJ1-4, with unresolved D. Trimming removed 5 bases at V and 8 bases at J, with 9 bases between. Germline V gene sequence: CDR1 SGHTA, CDR2 FQGNSA. CDR3 length equals 12 residues. CDR3 coding DNA: TGTGCCAGCAGCCAGAGGAGGGAAAAACTGTTTTTT. Translating it yields CASSQRREKLFF.

The rearrangement joins TRBV11-1 to TRBJ2-2; 9 bases are a match to TRBD2. Germline V gene sequence: CDR1 SGHAT, CDR2 FQDESV (reference sequence). J was trimmed by 4 bases and V by 1 base; bases with no gene match: 4. The CDR3 contains 16 residues. The CDR3 protein is CASSLGLAGITGELFF. CDR3 nucleotides: TGTGCCAGCAGCTTAGGTCTAGCGGGGATCACCGGGGAGCTGTTTTTT.

The genes are TRBV6-1 and TRBJ2-3; TRBD1 is a possible D gene (5 bases). From germline, CDR1 is MNHNS and CDR2 SASEGT. V lost 7 bases, J lost 4 bases, and 15 bases lay in between. There are 14 residues in the CDR3. This CDR3 reads CASTQGGNSDTQYF. The DNA for the CDR3 is TGTGCCAGCACCCAGGGTGGAAACTCAGATACGCAGTATTTT.

The gene calls are TRBV5-5 and TRBJ1-2, with TRBD1 identical over 11 bases. Germline V gene sequence: CDR1 SGHKS, CDR2 YYEKEE (reference sequence). The CDR3 sequence is 16 residues long. Trimming cost V 4 bases and J 5 bases; bases outside gene matches: 10. Here the CDR3 reads CASSPGQGAPLYGYTF. The CDR3 nucleotides are TGTGCCAGCAGCCCCGGACAGGGGGCGCCCCTTTATGGCTACACCTTC. Full variable domain (remainder filled in from reference TRBV5-5 and TRBJ1-2): DAGVTQSPTHLIKTRGQQVTLRCSPISGHKSVSWYQQVLGQGPQFIFQYYEKEERGRGNFPDRFSARQFPNYSSELNVNALLLGDSALYLCASSPGQGAPLYGYTFGSGTRLTVV.

V usage is TRBV27 and J usage is TRBJ2-7; 12 bases align to TRBD2. The CDR3 is 16 residues long. Unmatched junction bases numbered 10, after V lost 5 bases and J lost 5 bases. The germline V gene encodes CDR1 MNHEY and CDR2 SMNVEV (reference sequence). CDR3 coding DNA: TGTGCCAGCAGTCAGATACTAGCGGGGGGCCCCGACGAGCAGTACTTC. Translating it yields CASSQILAGGPDEQYF.

J is TRBJ1-2 and V is TRBV28; TRBD1 matches 8 bases. The CDR3 totals 13 residues. Germline CDR1 is MDHEN and CDR2 is SYDVKM. Losses at the gene ends were 2 bases for V and 14 bases for J; bases not matched to a gene: 10. The CDR3 here is CASSLNRGISDTF. CDR3 DNA sequence: TGTGCCAGCAGTTTAAACAGGGGGATATCGGATACCTTC.

This clone came up a few times. The V call is TRBV6-4, the J call TRBJ2-1; 7 bases are a match to TRBD1. Trimming cost V 6 bases and J 0 bases; bases outside gene matches: 5. The germline V gene has CDR1 MRHNA and CDR2 SNTAGT. The CDR3 consists of 15 residues. CDR3 region: CASRRDSGSYNEQFF. The CDR3 region has the DNA TGTGCCAGCAGGAGGGACAGTGGCTCCTACAATGAGCAGTTCTTC.

The chain combines TRBV2 with TRBJ1-6; D is perhaps TRBD1 (6 bases). Trimming pared 8 bases from V and 4 bases from J, leaving 15 bases between. In germline, CDR1 is SNHLY, CDR2 FYNNEI. The CDR3 totals 15 residues. The DNA for the CDR3 is TGTGCCAGCGCGCGGGGGGCGGGGTATAATTCACCCCTCCACTTT. Its translation is CASARGAGYNSPLHF.

The V gene is TRBV2, the J gene TRBJ1-2, with TRBD1 identical over 7 bases. This CDR3 is built from 13 residues. The germline V gene has CDR1 SNHLY and CDR2 FYNNEI. J lost 3 bases, V lost 6 bases, and 4 bases had no gene match. CDR3 sequence (DNA): TGTGCCAGCAGGGCCGACAGGGACTATGGCTACACCTTC. Amino acids: CASRADRDYGYTF.

V is TRBV6-6 and J is TRBJ1-4, with D possibly TRBD1 on 6 matching bases. Germline V lookup: CDR1 MNHNY, CDR2 SVGAGI (reference sequence). Trimming removed 5 bases at V and 8 bases at J, with 18 bases between. This CDR3 has 15 residues. CDR3 protein: CASSLIQGGHEKLFF. The CDR3 DNA reads TGTGCCAGCAGTCTCATACAGGGCGGGCACGAAAAACTGTTTTTT.

Concerning this clone itself: One junction end does not reproduce the germline sequence, and a read error may be involved. V and J are TRBV15 and TRBJ1-2; possibly TRBD1 for D (6 bases). The CDR3 consists of 13 residues. Germline V lookup: CDR1 LNHNV, CDR2 YYDKDF (reference sequence). The CDR3, as DNA: TGTGCCACCAGCACCTGGGGCAGTACAGGGAAGGTCTTC. Protein: CATSTWGSTGKVF.

The rearrangement joins TRBV7-9 to TRBJ2-2; 7 nucleotides match TRBD1. This CDR3 has 15 residues. V shed 7 bases, J shed 5 bases, and the junction held 10 bases outside the gene matches. CDR1 and CDR2 (germline): SEHNR, FQNEAQ (reference sequence). The CDR3 DNA follows: TGTGCCAGCACCCTAAAAGGGGGCCAAACCGGGGAGCTGTTTTTT. Its protein is CASTLKGGQTGELFF.

The rearrangement uses TRBV9 and TRBJ2-7; 9 bases are shared with TRBD1. The CDR3 spans 15 residues. Germline V gene data show CDR1 as SGDLS and CDR2 as YYNGEE. Trimming at V came to 2 bases and at J to 0 bases, leaving 3 bases not matched to a gene. The CDR3 spells CASSVGTGHSYEQYF. CDR3 in DNA: TGTGCCAGCAGCGTCGGGACAGGGCACTCCTACGAGCAGTACTTC.

This rearrangement joins TRBV6-5 to TRBJ1-1, with unresolved D. Per germline, CDR1 MNHEY and CDR2 SVGAGI. This CDR3 has 15 residues. Trimming removed 2 bases from V and 0 bases from J, with 10 bases in between. In DNA, the CDR3 is TGTGCCAGCAGTTACCTCACAGAAATGAACACTGAAGCTTTCTTT. Translation gives CASSYLTEMNTEAFF.

The genes are TRBV9 and TRBJ1-4, with unresolved D. Per the germline V gene, CDR1 is SGDLS and CDR2 is YYNGEE. The CDR3 length is 14 residues. V was trimmed by 2 bases and J by 7 bases, leaving 12 bases between them. CDR3 in amino acids: CASSVAPRGEKLFF. CDR3 DNA sequence: TGTGCCAGCAGCGTCGCACCAAGAGGTGAAAAACTGTTTTTT.

This rearrangement joins TRBV28 to TRBJ2-3; 8 nucleotides agree with TRBD2. J gave up 3 bases and V 6 bases, and 11 bases lay outside the gene matches. The germline V gene encodes CDR1 MDHEN and CDR2 SYDVKM. The CDR3 runs 16 residues. The CDR3 here is CASSFNSAGGTDTQYF. CDR3 in DNA: TGTGCCAGCAGCTTTAATTCGGCGGGAGGTACAGATACGCAGTATTTT.

The chain is built from TRBV29-1 and TRBJ1-1; no clear D. Looked up from germline, CDR1 is SQVTM and CDR2 is ANQGSEA. The CDR3 has 13 amino acids. V was trimmed by 1 base and J by 4 bases, leaving 10 bases between them. The DNA for the CDR3 is TGCAGCGTTGAAGCTGCCACGGGCACTGAAGCTTTCTTT. Translated: CSVEAATGTEAFF.

V and J are TRBV5-4 and TRBJ1-2, with 9 bases aligning to TRBD1. From germline, CDR1 is SGHNT and CDR2 YYREEE (reference sequence). The J segment lost 3 bases and the V segment lost 9 bases, leaving 6 bases of the junction unmatched. The CDR3 loop spans 13 amino acids. The CDR3 loop reads CATDRGGDYGYTF. The CDR3 nucleotides are TGTGCCACGGACAGGGGAGGTGACTATGGCTACACCTTC.

The chain links TRBV18 to TRBJ2-1, with TRBD2 identical over 9 bases. Per the germline V gene, CDR1 is KGHSH and CDR2 is LQKENI. V shed 0 bases and J 9 bases; nucleotides not matched to a gene: 9. This CDR3 contains 16 residues. CDR3 region: CASSPPAGGHGSEQFF. DNA of the CDR3: TGTGCCAGCTCACCACCCGCGGGAGGGCACGGGAGTGAGCAGTTCTTC.

V usage is TRBV4-2 and J usage is TRBJ2-2; perhaps TRBD1 as D (7 bases). CDR1 is LGHNA and CDR2 is YNFKEQ in the germline V gene. This CDR3 contains 16 residues. Trimming removed 3 bases at V and 5 bases at J, with 16 bases between. This CDR3 is CASSHHGPGGTGELFF. For the CDR3, the DNA is TGTGCCAGCAGCCACCACGGTCCAGGGGGGACCGGGGAGCTGTTTTTT.

The chain employs TRBV11-2 and TRBJ2-1; 8 bases are a match to TRBD2. CDR1 SGHAT and CDR2 FQNNGV come from the germline V gene. V was clipped by 3 bases and J by 7 bases; unmatched bases: 8. The CDR3 runs to 15 residues. CDR3 amino acids: CASSLASGYSNEQFF. The CDR3 coding sequence is TGTGCCAGCAGCTTGGCTAGCGGGTACTCTAATGAGCAGTTCTTC.

The CDR3 region has the DNA TGTGCCAGCAGCCCGGGACAGGGAGGTGAAAAACTGTTTTTT. It codes for CASSPGQGGEKLFF. This chain joins TRBV7-3 and TRBJ1-4; 9 nucleotides match TRBD1. The CDR3 has 14 residues. Per germline, CDR1 SGHTA and CDR2 FQGTGA. Trimming cost V 5 bases and J 7 bases; bases outside gene matches: 5.

J is TRBJ2-2 and V is TRBV6-6; 7 nucleotides agree with TRBD2. V dropped 6 bases and J dropped 5; count of bases not matched to a gene: 12. This CDR3 is 16 amino acids long. The germline CDR1 and CDR2 sequences are MNHNY and SVGAGI (reference sequence). The CDR3: CASSLRGGVRTGELFF. In nucleotides, the CDR3 is TGTGCCAGCAGCCTTCGGGGAGGGGTTAGGACCGGGGAGCTGTTTTTT.

The rearrangement uses TRBV2 and TRBJ1-4; maybe TRBD1 (6 bases). This CDR3 is built from 15 residues. Germline CDR1 reads SNHLY; CDR2 reads FYNNEI. Trimming took 6 bases from V and 5 from J, leaving 16 bases between them. The CDR3 bases are TGTGCCAGCAGCGGCCTTGGGCAGGGGAATGAAAAACTGTTTTTT. This sequence encodes CASSGLGQGNEKLFF.